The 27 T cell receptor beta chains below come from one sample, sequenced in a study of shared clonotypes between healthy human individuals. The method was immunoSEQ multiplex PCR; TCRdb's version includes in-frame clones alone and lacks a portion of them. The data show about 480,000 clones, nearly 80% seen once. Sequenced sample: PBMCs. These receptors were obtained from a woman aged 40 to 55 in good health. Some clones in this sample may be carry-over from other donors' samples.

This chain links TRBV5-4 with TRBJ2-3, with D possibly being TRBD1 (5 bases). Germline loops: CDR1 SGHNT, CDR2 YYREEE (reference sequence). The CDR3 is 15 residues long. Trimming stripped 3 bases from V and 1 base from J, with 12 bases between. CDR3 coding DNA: TGTGCCAGCAGCTCCAAGGACACCGGCACAGATACGCAGTATTTT. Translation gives CASSSKDTGTDTQYF.

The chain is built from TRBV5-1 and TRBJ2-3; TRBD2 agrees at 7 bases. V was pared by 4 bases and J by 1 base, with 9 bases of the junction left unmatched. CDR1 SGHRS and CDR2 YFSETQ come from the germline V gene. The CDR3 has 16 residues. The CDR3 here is CASSTRQRDGTDTQYF. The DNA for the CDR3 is TGCGCCAGCAGCACCCGACAGCGGGACGGCACAGATACGCAGTATTTT.

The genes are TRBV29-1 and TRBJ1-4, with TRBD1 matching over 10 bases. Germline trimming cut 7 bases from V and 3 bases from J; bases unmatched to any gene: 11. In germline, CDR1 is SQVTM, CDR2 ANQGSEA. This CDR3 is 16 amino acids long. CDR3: CSASDRGRISNEKLFF. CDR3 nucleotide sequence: TGCAGCGCTTCCGACAGGGGGCGCATCTCTAATGAAAAACTGTTTTTT. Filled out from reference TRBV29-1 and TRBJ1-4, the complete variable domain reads SAVISQKPSRDICQRGTSLTIQCQVDSQVTMMFWYRQQPGQSLTLIATANQGSEATYESGFVIDKFPISRPNLTFSTLTVSNMSPEDSSIYLCSASDRGRISNEKLFFGSGTQLSVL.

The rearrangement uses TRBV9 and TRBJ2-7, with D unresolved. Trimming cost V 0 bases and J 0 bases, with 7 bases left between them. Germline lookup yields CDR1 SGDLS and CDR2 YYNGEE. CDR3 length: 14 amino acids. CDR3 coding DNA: TGTGCCAGCAGCGTAGGATACTACTCCTACGAGCAGTACTTC. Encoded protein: CASSVGYYSYEQYF.

CDR3 residues: CSVEGGGVPAYEQYF. The CDR3 nucleotides read TGCAGCGTTGAAGGGGGTGGCGTACCTGCCTACGAGCAGTACTTC. This sequence joins TRBV29-1 and TRBJ2-7; D unresolved. The V end lost 1 base, the J end lost 2 bases, and 15 bases lay between the germline ends. Germline lookup yields CDR1 SQVTM and CDR2 ANQGSEA. This CDR3 has 15 amino acids.

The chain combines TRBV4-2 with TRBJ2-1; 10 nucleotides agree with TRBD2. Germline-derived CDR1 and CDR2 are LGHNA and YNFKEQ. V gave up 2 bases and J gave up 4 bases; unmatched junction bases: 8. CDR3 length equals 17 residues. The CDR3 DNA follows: TGTGCCAGCAGCCAACCGGTGGGAGCGGGAGGGTACAATGAGCAGTTCTTC. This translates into CASSQPVGAGGYNEQFF.

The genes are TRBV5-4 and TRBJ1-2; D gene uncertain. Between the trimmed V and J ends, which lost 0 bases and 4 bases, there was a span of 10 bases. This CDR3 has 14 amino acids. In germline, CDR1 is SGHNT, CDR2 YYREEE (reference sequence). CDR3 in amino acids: CASSLEGGSYGYTF. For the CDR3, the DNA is TGTGCCAGCAGCTTGGAAGGAGGGAGCTATGGCTACACCTTC.

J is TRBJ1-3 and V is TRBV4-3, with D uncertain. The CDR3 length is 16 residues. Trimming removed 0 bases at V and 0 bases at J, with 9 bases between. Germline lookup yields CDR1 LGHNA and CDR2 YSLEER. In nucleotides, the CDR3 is TGCGCCAGCAGCCAAGATTTCCGATTCTCTGGAAACACCATATATTTT. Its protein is CASSQDFRFSGNTIYF.

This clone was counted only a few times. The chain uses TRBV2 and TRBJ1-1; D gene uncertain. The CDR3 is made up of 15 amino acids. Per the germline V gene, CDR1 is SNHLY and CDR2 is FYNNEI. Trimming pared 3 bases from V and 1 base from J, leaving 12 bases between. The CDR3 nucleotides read TGTGCCAGCAGTGACGGTGTCAGAACGAACACTGAAGCTTTCTTT. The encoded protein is CASSDGVRTNTEAFF.

CDR3 sequence: CASSSPGVTEQYF. The DNA for the CDR3 is TGTGCCAGCAGTTCTCCGGGAGTCACCGAGCAGTACTTC. The rearrangement links TRBV28 to TRBJ2-7; weak D call: TRBD2 (6 bases). CDR1 and CDR2 from the germline V gene are MDHEN and SYDVKM. The V end was cut by 4 bases, the J end by 6 bases, with 13 bases between. This CDR3 has 13 residues.

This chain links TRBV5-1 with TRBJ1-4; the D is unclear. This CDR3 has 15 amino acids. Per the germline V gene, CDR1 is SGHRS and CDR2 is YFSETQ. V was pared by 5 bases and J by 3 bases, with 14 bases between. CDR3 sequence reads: CASSDSTGSNEKLFF. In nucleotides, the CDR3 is TGCGCCAGCAGTGATTCCACCGGGTCTAATGAAAAACTGTTTTTT.

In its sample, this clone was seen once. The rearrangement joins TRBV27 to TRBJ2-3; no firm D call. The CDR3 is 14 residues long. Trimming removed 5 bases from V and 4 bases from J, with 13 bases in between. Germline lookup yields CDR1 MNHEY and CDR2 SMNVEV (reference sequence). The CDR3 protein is CASSTLGGPDTQYF. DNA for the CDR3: TGTGCCAGCAGTACCCTAGGTGGCCCAGATACGCAGTATTTT.

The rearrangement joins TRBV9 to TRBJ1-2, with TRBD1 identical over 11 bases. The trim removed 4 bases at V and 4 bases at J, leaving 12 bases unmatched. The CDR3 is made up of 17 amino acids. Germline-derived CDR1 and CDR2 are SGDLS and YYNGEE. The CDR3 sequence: CASSSSGGTGGSYGYTF. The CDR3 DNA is TGTGCCAGCAGCTCTAGCGGGGGGACAGGGGGTAGCTATGGCTACACCTTC. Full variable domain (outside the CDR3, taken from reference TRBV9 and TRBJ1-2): DSGVTQTPKHLITATGQRVTLRCSPRSGDLSVYWYQQSLDQGLQFLIQYYNGEERAKGNILERFSAQQFPDLHSELNLSSLELGDSALYFCASSSSGGTGGSYGYTFGSGTRLTVV.

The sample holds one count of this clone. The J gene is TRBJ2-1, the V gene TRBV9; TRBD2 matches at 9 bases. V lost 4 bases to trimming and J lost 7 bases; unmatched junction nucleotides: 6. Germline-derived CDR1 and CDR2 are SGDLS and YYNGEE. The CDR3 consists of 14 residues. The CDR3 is CASSSAGGQNEQFF. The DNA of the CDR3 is TGTGCCAGCAGCTCAGCGGGAGGCCAAAATGAGCAGTTCTTC.

The CDR3 region has the DNA TGTGCCAGCATGAGCGGGCCCAACAATCAGCCCCAGCATTTT. It specifies CASMSGPNNQPQHF. The V gene is TRBV6-5, the J gene TRBJ1-5; unclear D gene. The germline V gene encodes CDR1 MNHEY and CDR2 SVGAGI. Trimming left V 7 bases short and J 3 bases short, with 13 bases between. The CDR3 runs to 14 residues.

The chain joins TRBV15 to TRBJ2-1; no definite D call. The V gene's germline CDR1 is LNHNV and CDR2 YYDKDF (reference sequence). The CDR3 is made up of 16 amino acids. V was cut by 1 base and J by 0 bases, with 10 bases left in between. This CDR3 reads CATSRVSASSYNEQFF. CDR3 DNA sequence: TGTGCCACCAGCAGAGTCTCGGCAAGCTCCTACAATGAGCAGTTCTTC.

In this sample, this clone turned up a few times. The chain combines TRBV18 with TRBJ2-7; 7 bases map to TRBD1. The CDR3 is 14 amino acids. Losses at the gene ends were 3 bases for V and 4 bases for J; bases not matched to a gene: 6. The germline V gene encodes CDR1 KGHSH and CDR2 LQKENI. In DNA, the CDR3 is TGTGCCAGCTCACCCGGGACAGACGGGTACGAGCAGTACTTC. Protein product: CASSPGTDGYEQYF.

This CDR3 reads CASSLALGATVETQYF. The CDR3, as DNA: TGTGCCAGCAGCTTAGCGCTCGGGGCAACCGTTGAGACCCAGTACTTC. The J gene is TRBJ2-5, the V gene TRBV7-2; D assignment may be TRBD1 or TRBD2 (5 bases each). Looked up from germline, CDR1 is SGHTA and CDR2 is FQGNSA. The CDR3 is 16 amino acids. V shed 0 bases and J shed 5 bases, with 16 bases lying between them.

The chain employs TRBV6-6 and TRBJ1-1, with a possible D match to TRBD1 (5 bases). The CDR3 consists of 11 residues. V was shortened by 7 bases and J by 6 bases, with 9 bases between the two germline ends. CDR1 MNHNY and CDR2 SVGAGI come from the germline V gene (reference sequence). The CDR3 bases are TGTGCCAGCAACGGGGGTCCTGAAGCTTTCTTT. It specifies CASNGGPEAFF.

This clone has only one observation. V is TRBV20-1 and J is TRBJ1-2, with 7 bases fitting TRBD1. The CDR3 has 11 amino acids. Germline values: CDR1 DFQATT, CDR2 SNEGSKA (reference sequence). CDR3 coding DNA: TGCAGCAGTGACAGGGCCTATGGCTACACCTTC. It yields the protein CSSDRAYGYTF.

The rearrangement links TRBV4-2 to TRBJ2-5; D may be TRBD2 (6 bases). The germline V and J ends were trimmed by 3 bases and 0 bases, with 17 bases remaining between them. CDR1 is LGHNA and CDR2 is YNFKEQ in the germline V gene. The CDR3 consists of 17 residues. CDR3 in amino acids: CASSQSSSARYQETQYF. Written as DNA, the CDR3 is TGTGCCAGCAGCCAGTCCTCTAGCGCCCGGTACCAAGAGACCCAGTACTTC.

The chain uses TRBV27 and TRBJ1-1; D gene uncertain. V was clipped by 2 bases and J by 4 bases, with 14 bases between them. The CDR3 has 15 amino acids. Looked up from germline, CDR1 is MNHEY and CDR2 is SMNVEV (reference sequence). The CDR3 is CASSLIPGSGTEAFF. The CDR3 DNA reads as TGTGCCAGCAGTTTAATACCGGGGTCAGGCACTGAAGCTTTCTTT.

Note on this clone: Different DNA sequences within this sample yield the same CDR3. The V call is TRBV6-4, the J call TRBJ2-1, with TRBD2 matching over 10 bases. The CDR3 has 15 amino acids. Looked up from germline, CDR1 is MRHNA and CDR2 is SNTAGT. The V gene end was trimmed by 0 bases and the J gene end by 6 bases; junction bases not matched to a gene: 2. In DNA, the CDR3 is TGTGCCAGCAGTGACTCAGCGGGAGGGCCCAATGAGCAGTTCTTC. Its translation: CASSDSAGGPNEQFF.

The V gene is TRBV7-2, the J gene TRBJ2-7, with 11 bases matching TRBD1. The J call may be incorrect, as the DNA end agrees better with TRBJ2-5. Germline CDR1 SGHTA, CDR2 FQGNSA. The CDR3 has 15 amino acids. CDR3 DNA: TGTGCCAGCAGCTTCACCGGACAGGGGGCAGGGACCCAGTACTTC. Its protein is CASSFTGQGAGTQYF.

The CDR3, as DNA: TGTGCCAGTAGCCCCCAGCACCTCTCCTCCTACGAGCAGTACTTC. Protein: CASSPQHLSSYEQYF. The chain combines TRBV19 with TRBJ2-7; no firm D call. The CDR3 has 15 residues. Germline assignment: CDR1 LNHDA and CDR2 SQIVND (reference sequence). Trimming cost V 6 bases and J 0 bases, with 15 bases left between them.

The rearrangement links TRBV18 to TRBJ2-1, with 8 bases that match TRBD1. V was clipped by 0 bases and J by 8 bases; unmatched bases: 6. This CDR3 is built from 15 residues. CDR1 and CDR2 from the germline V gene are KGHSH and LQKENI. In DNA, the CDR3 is TGTGCCAGCTCACCACCGCGACAGGGGAGCGATGAGCAGTTCTTC. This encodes CASSPPRQGSDEQFF.

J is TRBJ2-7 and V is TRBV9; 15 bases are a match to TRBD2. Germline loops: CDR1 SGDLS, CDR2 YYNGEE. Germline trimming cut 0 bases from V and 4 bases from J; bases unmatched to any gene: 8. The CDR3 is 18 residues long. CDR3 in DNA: TGTGCCAGCAGCGTAGCTGGACTAGCGGGAGGGCCTGGTTACGAGCAGTACTTC. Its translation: CASSVAGLAGGPGYEQYF.